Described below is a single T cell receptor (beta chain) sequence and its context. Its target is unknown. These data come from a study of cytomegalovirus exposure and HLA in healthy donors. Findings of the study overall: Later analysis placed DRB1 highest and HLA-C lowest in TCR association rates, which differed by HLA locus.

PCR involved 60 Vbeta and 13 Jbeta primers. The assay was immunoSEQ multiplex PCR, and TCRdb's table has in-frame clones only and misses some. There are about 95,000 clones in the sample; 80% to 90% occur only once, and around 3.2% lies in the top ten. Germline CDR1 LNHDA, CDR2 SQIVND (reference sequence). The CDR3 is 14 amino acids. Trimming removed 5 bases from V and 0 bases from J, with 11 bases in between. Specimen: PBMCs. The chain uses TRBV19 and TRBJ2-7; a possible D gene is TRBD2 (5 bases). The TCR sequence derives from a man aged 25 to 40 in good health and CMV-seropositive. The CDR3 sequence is CASSQNRGSYEQYF. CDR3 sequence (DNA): TGTGCCAGTAGTCAGAACCGGGGCTCCTACGAGCAGTACTTC. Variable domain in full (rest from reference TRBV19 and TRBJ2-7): DGGITQSPKYLFRKEGQNVTLSCEQNLNHDAMYWYRQDPGQGLRLIYYSQIVNDFQKGDIAEGYSVSREKKESFPLTVTSAQKNPTAFYLCASSQNRGSYEQYFGPGTRLTVT.